This TCR beta chain was sequenced for a study of control samples from healthy donors and cancer patients. Measured with immunoSEQ multiplex PCR; TCRdb has only the in-frame clones, and not every one. The sample holds around 150,000 clones, 94% seen once. The CDR3 spans 16 residues. The V and J ends lost 1 base and 0 bases respectively, with 13 bases between them. CDR1 LGHDT and CDR2 YNNKEL come from the germline V gene (reference sequence). The clonotype originates from a woman aged 35 to 49 in good health. The sample comprised blood. The V and J genes are TRBV3-1 (or the pseudogene TRBV3-2) and TRBJ2-7; D tentatively fits TRBD1 or TRBD2 (5 bases each). CDR3 residues: CASSQGDLDNSYEQYF. The CDR3 coding sequence is TGTGCCAGCAGCCAAGGGGACCTTGATAACTCCTACGAGCAGTACTTC.